The rows below give T cell receptor beta chains drawn from one sample of a study of CD8+ T cells in alopecia areata. Data came from immunoSEQ multiplex PCR; TCRdb stores just in-frame clones and leaves some out. The table shows roughly 280,000 clones, with approximately 60% occurring only once. The material was CD4+ T cells sorted from blood, obtained around week 54, from a patient treated with tofacitinib. These receptor sequences come from a human donor with alopecia areata. CDR3s include the opening cysteine and the closing phenylalanine or tryptophan. D genes are given only for firm matches.

>TRBD2|TRBJ2-5|TRBV2
TGTGCCAGCGGCGGGACTAGCGGGTTTCCTCAAGAGACCCAGTACTTC
CASGGTSGFPQETQYF
>-|TRBJ1-4|TRBV18
TGTGCCAGCTCAGGGTCCCAAGGGGATGAAAAACTGTTTTTT
CASSGSQGDEKLFF
>TRBD2|TRBJ2-2|TRBV13
TGTGCCAGCAGCGCGATAGCGGGGGGTAACACCGGGGAGCTGTTTTTT
CASSAIAGGNTGELFF
>TRBD1|TRBJ1-5|TRBV2
TGTGCCAGCAGTTGGACAGGGGGTCTGCAGCCCCAGCATTTT
CASSWTGGLQPQHF
>-|TRBJ2-6|TRBV30
TGTGCCTGGACGGGCCCGAACGACTCTGGGGCCAACGTCCTGACTTTC
CAWTGPNDSGANVLTF
>TRBD1|TRBJ2-5|TRBV29-1
TGCAGCGTTGAATTTAGGGACAGGTTTGAGACCCAGTACTTC
CSVEFRDRFETQYF
>-|TRBJ2-3|TRBV30
TGTGCCTGGAGCCGCACAGATACGCAGTATTTT
CAWSRTDTQYF
>-|TRBJ1-2|TRBV7-9
TGTGCCAGCAGCCCCGACGGGTCGGGGGTATCGGGAGGCTACACCTTC
CASSPDGSGVSGGYTF
>-|TRBJ2-1|TRBV30
TGTGCCTGGAGGCCCAGGGCCGGACCAAGCTCCTACAATGAGCAGTTCTTC
CAWRPRAGPSSYNEQFF
>TRBD1|TRBJ1-1|TRBV30
TGTGCCTGGAGTGGACAGGGGTACACTGAAGCTTTCTTT
CAWSGQGYTEAFF
>-|TRBJ1-1|TRBV28
TGTGCCGGCGCTGGCGGGGTTAACACTGAAGCTTTCTTT
CAGAGGVNTEAFF